These 31 T cell receptor beta chains were sequenced from one sample in a study of blood T cells in healthy people across ages. A J-beta primer mix and a sample-barcoded 5' primer were used in a second PCR of about 7 to 12 cycles. TCRdb re-analysed the 5' RACE reads in MiXCR, keeping a single row per CDR3 protein. The table has some 1.8 million distinct CDR3 sequences, 35% to 50% seen once. The material sequenced was blood. The receptors originated from a human donor in good health.

This clonotype was picked up a small number of times. The rearrangement uses TRBV7-2 and TRBJ2-1, with 7 bases that match TRBD1. Trimming cost V 1 base and J 7 bases; bases outside gene matches: 4. This CDR3 comprises 14 residues. The germline V gene has CDR1 SGHTA and CDR2 FQGNSA. In DNA form, the CDR3 reads TGTGCCAGCAGCTTAGTACAGGGGCCTAATGAGCAGTTCTTC. This gives the protein CASSLVQGPNEQFF.

This clonotype came up a few times. The chain combines TRBV7-9 with TRBJ2-1; no definite D call. This CDR3 has 15 amino acids. The germline V gene encodes CDR1 SEHNR and CDR2 FQNEAQ (reference sequence). Trimming stripped 4 bases from V and 0 bases from J, with 10 bases between. CDR3 in DNA: TGTGCCAGCAGCTCCTCGCTGAGCTCCTACAATGAGCAGTTCTTC. Translating gives CASSSSLSSYNEQFF. Using reference TRBV7-9 and TRBJ2-1 for the parts outside the CDR3, the full variable domain is DTGVSQNPRHKITKRGQNVTFRCDPISEHNRLYWYRQTLGQGPEFLTYFQNEAQLEKSRLLSDRFSAERPKGSFSTLEIQRTEQGDSAMYLCASSSSLSSYNEQFFGPGTRLTVL.

This clonotype was seen a few times. The chain has TRBV6-2 or TRBV6-3 and TRBJ2-7, with 8 positions matching TRBD1. V lost 0 bases to trimming and J lost 5 bases; unmatched junction nucleotides: 9. This CDR3 region has 16 residues. CDR1 is MNHEY, CDR2 SVGEGT, per germline. CDR3 sequence: CASSYSIARGLNEQYF. The CDR3 DNA reads as TGTGCCAGCAGTTACTCGATTGCCAGGGGGCTAAACGAGCAGTACTTC.

The chain couples TRBV7-8 to TRBJ2-5; D is undetermined. Trimming left V 5 bases short and J 4 bases short, with 11 bases between. There are 13 residues in the CDR3. The germline CDR1 and CDR2 sequences are SGHVS and FQNEAQ. As DNA, the CDR3 is TGTGCCAGCAGCCCCCCGCTAGGAGAGACCCAGTACTTC. It encodes CASSPPLGETQYF.

The chain links TRBV20-1 to TRBJ2-5, with D uncertain. CDR3 length: 13 residues. Per germline, CDR1 DFQATT and CDR2 SNEGSKA (reference sequence). Trimming took off 6 bases at V and 3 bases at J, with 14 bases between the two ends. In DNA, the CDR3 is TGCAGTGCCCCCCGTCCCGGAGAAGAGACCCAGTACTTC. This sequence encodes CSAPRPGEETQYF.

The sample holds a few counts of this clonotype. Possible read error: a much larger clone is one base away. V and J are TRBV7-6 and TRBJ2-3; no clear D. The CDR3 loop spans 13 amino acids. V lost 5 bases, J lost 0 bases, and 6 bases lay in between. Germline values: CDR1 SGHVS, CDR2 FNYEAQ. CDR3 region: CASSAVSTDTQYF. The CDR3 DNA follows: TGTGCCAGCAGCGCCGTTAGCACAGATACGCAGTATTTT.

Note on this clonotype: An end of the junction differs from the germline gene, which may be a read error. The chain joins TRBV11-2 to TRBJ2-3; 8 bases map to TRBD2. Germline V gene data show CDR1 as SGHAT and CDR2 as FQNNGV. CDR3 length equals 14 residues. The CDR3 reads CASSPGLEADAQYF. The DNA of the CDR3 is TGTGCCAGCAGCCCGGGACTAGAGGCAGATGCGCAGTATTTT.

The chain uses TRBV20-1 and TRBJ2-1; 12 nucleotides match TRBD1. V lost 5 bases and J lost 10; bases outside the gene matches: 12. This CDR3 has 15 residues. Germline V gene sequence: CDR1 DFQATT, CDR2 SNEGSKA (reference sequence). The CDR3 coding sequence is TGCAGTGCTGGGGGGACAGGGGGCCTAGACTACGAGCAGTTCTTC. Translated: CSAGGTGGLDYEQFF.

The chain's CDR3 is CASSLQGWATEAFF. Here the CDR3 DNA reads TGTGCCAGCAGCTTACAGGGTTGGGCCACTGAAGCTTTCTTT. The chain recombines TRBV7-2 with TRBJ1-1, with TRBD1 as a possible D gene (5 bases). Germline V lookup: CDR1 SGHTA, CDR2 FQGNSA. This CDR3 has 14 residues. V was cut by 2 bases and J by 4 bases, with 11 bases left in between.

The V call is TRBV7-8, the J call TRBJ1-2; D unresolved. Between the trimmed V and J ends, which lost 0 bases and 5 bases, there was a span of 7 bases. The CDR3 runs 13 residues. CDR1 and CDR2 from the germline V gene are SGHVS and FQNEAQ. CDR3 in amino acids: CASSLAQEYGYTF. DNA of the CDR3: TGTGCCAGCAGCTTAGCTCAGGAATATGGCTACACCTTC.

CDR3 protein: CATSAGGTEETQYF. The CDR3 DNA sequence: TGTGCCACCAGTGCAGGGGGGACAGAAGAGACCCAGTACTTC. The V gene is TRBV24-1, the J gene TRBJ2-5; the D gene is possibly TRBD1 (7 bases). Germline V CDR1 and CDR2: KGHDR, SFDVKD. The CDR3 runs 14 residues. V lost 5 bases, J lost 3 bases, and 12 bases lay in between.

The J gene is TRBJ2-5, the V gene TRBV12-3 or TRBV12-4, with D possibly being TRBD2 (7 bases). The CDR3 spans 14 residues. With 3 bases removed from V and 4 bases from J, the gap between germline ends came to 12 bases. The CDR3 protein is CASSLQGRGETQYF. CDR3 DNA: TGTGCCAGCAGTTTGCAGGGGAGGGGAGAGACCCAGTACTTC.

This clonotype has a handful of counts. V gene TRBV7-2 combines with J gene TRBJ2-3; 7 bases agree with TRBD1. Trimming took 4 bases from V and 8 from J; bases not matched to a gene: 12. CDR1 is SGHTA and CDR2 is FQGNSA in the germline V gene. CDR3 length equals 15 residues. The CDR3 here is CASSSQSGGTSTQYF. As DNA, the CDR3 is TGTGCCAGCAGCTCTCAATCAGGGGGTACAAGTACGCAGTATTTT.

The chain carries TRBV7-2 and TRBJ1-2, with a weak D call TRBD1 (6 bases). This CDR3 spans 14 amino acids. Germline loops: CDR1 SGHTA, CDR2 FQGNSA. Trimming removed 3 bases at V and 3 bases at J, with 11 bases between. In DNA form, the CDR3 reads TGTGCCAGCAGCTTTAGGACAGTACACTATGGCTACACCTTC. It yields the protein CASSFRTVHYGYTF.

This clonotype has only a few counts. This chain joins TRBV20-1 and TRBJ1-2, with unresolved D. CDR3 length: 14 amino acids. CDR1 is DFQATT and CDR2 is SNEGSKA in the germline V gene (reference sequence). Trimming took 0 bases from V and 7 from J, leaving 15 bases between them. In DNA, the CDR3 is TGCAGTGCTAGAGATCTGTGGGGAGTGGGTGGCTACACCTTC. Protein product: CSARDLWGVGGYTF.

This clonotype has more than one count but fewer than ten. This chain joins TRBV3-1 and TRBJ2-7; D possibly corresponds to TRBD1 (6 bases). The CDR3 extends over 14 amino acids. Trimming removed 2 bases from V and 4 bases from J, with 12 bases in between. CDR1 is LGHDT, CDR2 YNNKEL, per germline (reference sequence). The DNA of the CDR3 is TGTGCCAGCAGCCAAATAGGACAGAATTACGAGCAGTACTTC. It translates to CASSQIGQNYEQYF.

The chain has TRBV18 and TRBJ1-4, with TRBD1 as a possible D gene (6 bases). The V gene's germline CDR1 is KGHSH and CDR2 LQKENI. Trimming left V 10 bases short and J 2 bases short, with 11 bases between. CDR3 length: 13 residues. The DNA for the CDR3 is TGTGCCACCACAGGGACTACTAATGAAAAACTGTTTTTT. Encoded protein: CATTGTTNEKLFF.

Only a few counts were recorded for this clonotype. The chain links TRBV5-6 to TRBJ1-2; no reliable D call. V gave up 0 bases and J gave up 8 bases, with 14 bases separating them. From germline, CDR1 is SGHDT and CDR2 YYEEEE. This CDR3 contains 14 residues. CDR3 protein: CASSLGQLPWGYTF. In DNA form, the CDR3 reads TGTGCCAGCAGCTTGGGGCAGCTACCCTGGGGCTACACCTTC.

The J gene is TRBJ2-7, the V gene TRBV7-8, with D unclear. Germline assignment: CDR1 SGHVS and CDR2 FQNEAQ. Trimming removed 5 bases from V and 6 bases from J, with 14 bases in between. The CDR3 has 13 residues. This CDR3 is CASSEEPWGEQYF. The CDR3 region has the DNA TGTGCCAGCAGCGAGGAGCCTTGGGGCGAGCAGTACTTC.

CDR3 nucleotides: TGCAGCGTTGTAAGGGGGACACCCACCGGGGAGCTGTTTTTT. This gives the protein CSVVRGTPTGELFF. The chain links TRBV29-1 to TRBJ2-2; D is perhaps TRBD1 (6 bases). This CDR3 region has 14 residues. Germline V lookup: CDR1 SQVTM, CDR2 ANQGSEA. V was shortened by 4 bases and J by 4 bases, with 13 bases between the two germline ends.

The CDR3 DNA follows: TGTGCCGCAGGATCGGGGTTTGGGGACGAGCAGTACTTC. Its protein is CAAGSGFGDEQYF. The rearrangement links TRBV6-2 or TRBV6-3 to TRBJ2-7; D may be TRBD2 (5 bases). The CDR3 covers 13 residues. Germline CDR1 and CDR2: MNHEY and SVGEGT. Trimming shortened V by 11 bases and J by 5 bases, and 19 bases separated the two germline ends.

The chain is built from TRBV7-3 and TRBJ2-2, with D perhaps matching TRBD1 (6 bases). Germline CDR1 is SGHTA and CDR2 is FQGTGA. V shed 0 bases and J shed 6 bases, with 8 bases lying between them. CDR3 length: 14 residues. The CDR3 sequence is CASSLTQGAGELFF. The CDR3 DNA reads TGTGCCAGCAGCTTAACACAGGGAGCCGGGGAGCTGTTTTTT.

The chain employs TRBV29-1 and TRBJ2-3; 9 bases are shared with TRBD1. This CDR3 contains 14 residues. Germline values: CDR1 SQVTM, CDR2 ANQGSEA. The junction had 10 bases not matched to a gene; V was cut back by 7 bases and J by 5 bases. The CDR3 loop is CSAIETGGGDTQYF. CDR3 coding DNA: TGCAGCGCCATTGAGACAGGGGGGGGAGATACGCAGTATTTT.

The chain couples TRBV10-3 to TRBJ1-2; tentatively, D is TRBD1 (6 bases). Trimming removed 4 bases at V and 4 bases at J, with 10 bases between. CDR3 length equals 13 residues. Per germline, CDR1 ENHRY and CDR2 SYGVKD. The CDR3 protein is CAISGTAFYGYTF. CDR3 DNA sequence: TGTGCCATCAGTGGGACAGCCTTCTATGGCTACACCTTC.

This clonotype was detected only a few times. The chain recombines TRBV4-1 with TRBJ2-1; possibly TRBD2 for D (6 bases). The germline CDR1 and CDR2 sequences are MGHRA and YSYEKL. V shed 0 bases and J shed 4 bases, with 16 bases lying between them. The CDR3 sequence is 17 residues long. CDR3 in DNA: TGCGCCAGCAGCCAAGATTGGGACCGCGGGACTTACAATGAGCAGTTCTTC. Translated, it gives CASSQDWDRGTYNEQFF.

This clonotype was observed a handful of times. The chain uses TRBV10-3 and TRBJ1-2; the D gene is possibly TRBD1 (6 bases). Germline CDR1 reads ENHRY; CDR2 reads SYGVKD. V lost 10 bases and J 3 bases, leaving 18 bases between the germline ends. CDR3 length equals 14 residues. This CDR3 reads CASKGYRDDYGYTF. The DNA of the CDR3 is TGTGCCAGCAAAGGTTACAGGGATGACTATGGCTACACCTTC.

The chain uses TRBV5-6 and TRBJ2-5; no clear D gene. Per germline, CDR1 SGHDT and CDR2 YYEEEE. This CDR3 has 13 residues. V was cut by 6 bases and J by 0 bases, with 9 bases left in between. In nucleotides, the CDR3 is TGTGCCAGCATATCAGGTGACCAAGAGACCCAGTACTTC. The encoded protein is CASISGDQETQYF. The entire variable domain, with the rest obtained from reference TRBV5-6 and TRBJ2-5, is as follows: DAGVTQSPTHLIKTRGQQVTLRCSPKSGHDTVSWYQQALGQGPQFIFQYYEEEERQRGNFPDRFSGHQFPNYSSELNVNALLLGDSALYLCASISGDQETQYFGPGTRLLVL.

The chain employs TRBV5-5 and TRBJ2-3, with 7 bases aligning to TRBD1. Unmatched junction bases numbered 12, after V lost 5 bases and J lost 3 bases. The CDR3 covers 16 residues. The germline gives CDR1 SGHKS, CDR2 YYEKEE (reference sequence). The CDR3 sequence: CASSPGPTGLTDTQYF. DNA of the CDR3: TGTGCCAGCAGTCCGGGGCCGACAGGGCTTACAGATACGCAGTATTTT.

Of note for this clonotype: At one end, the junction sequence differs from germline, possibly due to a read error. J is TRBJ1-1 and V is TRBV7-3; D is undetermined. The germline CDR1 and CDR2 sequences are SGHTA and FQGTGA. CDR3 size: 10 residues. The DNA for the CDR3 is TGTACCAGCAGCTTAAGTGAAGCTTTCTTT. It yields the protein CTSSLSEAFF.

This chain uses TRBV15 with TRBJ2-4; D is possibly TRBD1 (6 bases). This CDR3 is built from 15 residues. Germline loops: CDR1 LNHNV, CDR2 YYDKDF (reference sequence). The V gene lost 5 bases and the J gene lost 13 bases, with 24 bases spanning the gap. The chain's CDR3 is CATSRDTNTYNEQYF. Written as DNA, the CDR3 is TGTGCCACCAGCCGGGACACCAACACCTACAATGAGCAGTACTTC.

The J gene is TRBJ1-1, the V gene TRBV12-5; 7 bases align to TRBD1. V dropped 5 bases and J dropped 3; count of bases not matched to a gene: 12. Germline CDR1 reads LGHNT; CDR2 reads FRNRAP. The CDR3 extends over 16 amino acids. The CDR3: CASGPGRDSQDTEAFF. The CDR3 region has the DNA TGTGCTAGTGGTCCTGGGAGGGACAGTCAGGACACTGAAGCTTTCTTT.